This T cell receptor beta chain is drawn from a study of blood T cell repertoires in COVID-19. Study members were between roughly 18 and 100 years old and lived in 24 US regions. Trimming took off 1 base at V and 6 bases at J, with 11 bases between the two ends. The CDR3 covers 14 residues. The V gene's germline CDR1 is SEHNR and CDR2 FQNEAQ (reference sequence). Only in-frame clones appear in the TCRdb table, and some are missing; sequencing was by immunoSEQ multiplex PCR. The repertoire consists of about 400,000 clones, with 89% occurring once and the leading ten covering approximately 1.5%. The sequenced material came from PBMCs or T cells enriched from blood (not recorded which). The V and J genes are TRBV7-9 and TRBJ2-3; D unclear. The receptor comes from a woman under 40 who had recovered from COVID-19. This chain's CDR3 is CASSLVTKRDTQYF. CDR3 nucleotide sequence: TGTGCCAGCAGCTTAGTCACGAAACGGGATACGCAGTATTTT.